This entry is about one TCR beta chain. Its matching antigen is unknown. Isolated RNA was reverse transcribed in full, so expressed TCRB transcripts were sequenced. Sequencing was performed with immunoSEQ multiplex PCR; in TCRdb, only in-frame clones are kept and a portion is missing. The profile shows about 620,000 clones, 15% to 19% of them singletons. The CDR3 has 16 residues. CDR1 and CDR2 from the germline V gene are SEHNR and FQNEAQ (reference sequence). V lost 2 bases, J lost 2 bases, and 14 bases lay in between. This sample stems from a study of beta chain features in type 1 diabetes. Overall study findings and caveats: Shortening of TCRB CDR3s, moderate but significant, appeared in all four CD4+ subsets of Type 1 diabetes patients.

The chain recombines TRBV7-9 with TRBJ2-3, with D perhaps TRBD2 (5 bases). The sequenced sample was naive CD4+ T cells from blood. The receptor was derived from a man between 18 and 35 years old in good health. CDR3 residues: CASSLKLSGNTDTQYF. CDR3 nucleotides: TGTGCCAGCAGCTTAAAACTGAGCGGAAACACAGATACGCAGTATTTT.